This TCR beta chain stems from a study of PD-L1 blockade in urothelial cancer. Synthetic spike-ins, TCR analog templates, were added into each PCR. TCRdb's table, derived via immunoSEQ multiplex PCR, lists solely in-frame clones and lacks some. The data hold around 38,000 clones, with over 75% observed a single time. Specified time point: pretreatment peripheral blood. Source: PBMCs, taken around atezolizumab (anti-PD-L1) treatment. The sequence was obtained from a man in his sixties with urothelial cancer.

The DNA for the CDR3 is TGCGCCAGCAGTTCCGGACTAGCGGGAGCCTTCAATGAGCAGTTCTTC. Translating it yields CASSSGLAGAFNEQFF. The genes are TRBV5-1 and TRBJ2-1, with 13 nucleotides matching TRBD2. This CDR3 has 16 residues. Germline-derived CDR1 and CDR2 are SGHRS and YFSETQ. V lost 5 bases and J lost 6; bases outside the gene matches: 8.